Shown below are 32 T cell receptor beta chains from a single sample sequenced in a study of T cell responses to AZD1222 COVID-19 vaccine. Produced via immunoSEQ multiplex PCR; TCRdb's table is partial and in-frame only. The data show more than 120,000 clones, with approximately 94% seen just once and around 5% held by the top ten. This sample comprised peripheral blood, obtained on day 0 of AZD1222 vaccination. Every receptor here comes from an adult in good health.

This chain uses TRBV19 with TRBJ1-6; D gene unclear. V dropped 0 bases and J dropped 9 bases, with 12 bases sitting between them. Germline CDR1 LNHDA, CDR2 SQIVND (reference sequence). This CDR3 is built from 15 residues. The DNA of the CDR3 is TGTGCCAGTAGTATAGAAACAGACACCGGTTCACCCCTCCACTTT. Protein: CASSIETDTGSPLHF. Based on the CDR3 plus reference TRBV19 and TRBJ1-6, the full variable domain is DGGITQSPKYLFRKEGQNVTLSCEQNLNHDAMYWYRQDPGQGLRLIYYSQIVNDFQKGDIAEGYSVSREKKESFPLTVTSAQKNPTAFYLCASSIETDTGSPLHFGNGTRLTVT.

V and J are TRBV7-9 and TRBJ2-1; 11 nucleotides agree with TRBD2. With V trimmed by 8 bases and J by 14 bases, 14 bases remained unmatched. Germline-derived CDR1 and CDR2 are SEHNR and FQNEAQ (reference sequence). This CDR3 comprises 14 residues. CDR3 sequence reads: CASGLAGGPISKFF. The CDR3 DNA is TGTGCCAGCGGGCTAGCGGGAGGCCCGATTTCAAAGTTCTTC.

V gene TRBV5-4 combines with J gene TRBJ2-1, with 8 bases that match TRBD2. The junction had 5 bases not matched to a gene; V was cut back by 3 bases and J by 9 bases. This CDR3 spans 13 amino acids. Germline lookup yields CDR1 SGHNT and CDR2 YYREEE (reference sequence). The CDR3 region has the DNA TGTGCCAGCAGCTCGTGGACTAGCACTGAGCAGTTCTTC. Amino acid sequence: CASSSWTSTEQFF.

This clone was counted only a few times. This chain connects TRBV19 to TRBJ2-2; TRBD2 matches 10 bases. V was pared by 5 bases and J by 2 bases, with 5 bases of the junction left unmatched. This CDR3 spans 16 amino acids. Per germline, CDR1 LNHDA and CDR2 SQIVND (reference sequence). CDR3 region: CASSPRTSGNTGELFF. For the CDR3, the DNA is TGTGCCAGTAGTCCTAGGACTAGCGGAAACACCGGGGAGCTGTTTTTT.

V is TRBV27 and J is TRBJ1-4; TRBD1 matches 9 bases. V lost 10 bases, J lost 7 bases, and 4 bases stayed unmatched. Germline V CDR1 and CDR2: MNHEY, SMNVEV (reference sequence). This CDR3 has 12 residues. The CDR3 protein is CATPGQGEKLFF. CDR3 nucleotides: TGTGCCACTCCGGGACAGGGTGAAAAACTGTTTTTT.

This chain's CDR3 is CASSLIPNSDEQFF. DNA for the CDR3: TGTGCCAGCAGCTTAATCCCCAATTCGGATGAGCAGTTCTTC. The rearrangement uses TRBV7-9 and TRBJ2-1; the D is unclear. Germline lookup yields CDR1 SEHNR and CDR2 FQNEAQ (reference sequence). This CDR3 is built from 14 residues. The V and J ends lost 2 bases and 8 bases respectively, with 13 bases between them.

The count of this clone is one. This rearrangement joins TRBV9 to TRBJ2-5, with 7 positions matching TRBD2. This CDR3 has 15 amino acids. J lost 0 bases, V lost 4 bases, and 6 bases had no gene match. The V gene's germline CDR1 is SGDLS and CDR2 YYNGEE. The CDR3 reads CASSRLTSDQETQYF. CDR3 DNA: TGTGCCAGCAGCCGTCTCACTAGCGACCAAGAGACCCAGTACTTC.

This chain links TRBV5-4 with TRBJ1-2; unclear D gene. The CDR3 loop spans 13 amino acids. V shed 0 bases and J shed 7 bases, with 10 bases lying between them. From germline, CDR1 is SGHNT and CDR2 YYREEE (reference sequence). This chain's CDR3 is CASSLEDMSGYTF. The CDR3 DNA is TGTGCCAGCAGCTTGGAGGATATGAGTGGCTACACCTTC.

In this sample, this clone turned up once. One junction end disagrees with the germline gene, perhaps due to a read error. The chain uses TRBV2 and TRBJ2-7, with 8 bases that match TRBD1. This CDR3 has 11 residues. CDR1 and CDR2 (germline): SNHLY, FYNNEI. CDR3 bases: TGTGCCAGCAGTGGTTGGGACAGGAACAACTTC. Amino acid sequence: CASSGWDRNNF. Based on the CDR3 plus reference TRBV2 and TRBJ2-7, the full variable domain is EPEVTQTPSHQVTQMGQEVILRCVPISNHLYFYWYRQILGQKVEFLVSFYNNEISEKSEIFDDQFSVERPDGSNFTLKIRSTKLEDSAMYFCASSGWDRNNFGPGTRLTVT.

The chain is built from TRBV7-8 and TRBJ2-1; TRBD2 matches at 8 bases. The CDR3 spans 14 residues. In germline, CDR1 is SGHVS, CDR2 FQNEAQ. V lost 0 bases to trimming and J lost 10 bases; unmatched junction nucleotides: 5. CDR3 in DNA: TGTGCCAGCAGCTTAGCGAGAGCGGGGGTCGAGCAGTTCTTC. It is translated as CASSLARAGVEQFF.

The J gene is TRBJ2-3, the V gene TRBV6-4, with 9 bases that match TRBD1. Germline V gene lookup returns CDR1 MRHNA and CDR2 SNTAGT. The CDR3 is 13 amino acids. Trimming cost V 6 bases and J 5 bases; bases outside gene matches: 3. CDR3 coding DNA: TGTGCCAGCAGCCGACAGGGGGGAGATACGCAGTATTTT. This encodes CASSRQGGDTQYF.

The rearrangement links TRBV28 to TRBJ1-1, with D possibly TRBD1 on 5 matching bases. This CDR3 has 15 amino acids. CDR1 is MDHEN and CDR2 is SYDVKM in the germline V gene. The V end was cut by 3 bases, the J end by 0 bases, with 11 bases between. DNA for the CDR3: TGTGCCAGCAGTTTCATTGGGGGTATGAACACTGAAGCTTTCTTT. Translation gives CASSFIGGMNTEAFF.

The chain recombines TRBV9 with TRBJ1-4, with D possibly matching TRBD1 (6 bases). Per the germline V gene, CDR1 is SGDLS and CDR2 is YYNGEE. The CDR3 sequence is 15 residues long. The ends were cut back, 1 base at V and 4 bases at J, with 11 bases in the middle. The CDR3 bases are TGTGCCAGCAGCGTATCTGGGGGCCTTAATGAAAAACTGTTTTTT. Protein sequence: CASSVSGGLNEKLFF.

This chain joins TRBV7-9 and TRBJ1-4; D unclear. The ends were cut back, 4 bases at V and 0 bases at J, with 6 bases in the middle. The CDR3 is made up of 14 amino acids. Germline lookup yields CDR1 SEHNR and CDR2 FQNEAQ (reference sequence). The CDR3 loop is CASSSGSTNEKLFF. CDR3 DNA: TGTGCCAGCAGCTCCGGTTCAACTAATGAAAAACTGTTTTTT.

V and J are TRBV9 and TRBJ2-3; perhaps TRBD2 as D (6 bases). The V end lost 0 bases, the J end lost 1 base, and 15 bases lay between the germline ends. This CDR3 has 17 residues. Germline CDR1 SGDLS, CDR2 YYNGEE. The CDR3 nucleotides are TGTGCCAGCAGCGTAGGGCCAGCGGGTTTAGGCACAGATACGCAGTATTTT. Its protein product is CASSVGPAGLGTDTQYF.

The gene calls are TRBV27 and TRBJ1-1, with TRBD1 matching over 8 bases. The germline V gene encodes CDR1 MNHEY and CDR2 SMNVEV (reference sequence). With V trimmed by 2 bases and J by 1 base, 12 bases remained unmatched. The CDR3 length is 18 residues. CDR3 amino acids: CASSLTLGRQGRNTEAFF. The CDR3 nucleotides are TGTGCCAGCAGTTTAACTCTAGGGCGACAGGGGCGGAACACTGAAGCTTTCTTT.

V is TRBV5-5 and J is TRBJ2-7; D is unclear. The V and J ends lost 4 bases and 2 bases respectively, with 13 bases between them. Per the germline V gene, CDR1 is SGHKS and CDR2 is YYEKEE (reference sequence). CDR3 length: 14 residues. CDR3 sequence (DNA): TGTGCCAGCAGCCCCCGTTTTTTGACCTACGAGCAGTACTTC. Translation: CASSPRFLTYEQYF.

This chain joins TRBV4-1 and TRBJ2-3, with a tentative D call TRBD2 (5 bases). The CDR3 loop spans 11 amino acids. The germline V and J ends were trimmed by 8 bases and 6 bases, with 9 bases remaining between them. Germline CDR1 MGHRA, CDR2 YSYEKL. CDR3 in amino acids: CASRGLDTQYF. For the CDR3, the DNA is TGCGCCAGCCGGGGTCTGGATACGCAGTATTTT.

The J gene is TRBJ1-2, the V gene TRBV28, with unresolved D. Looked up from germline, CDR1 is MDHEN and CDR2 is SYDVKM. The CDR3 covers 12 residues. V lost 2 bases to trimming and J lost 4 bases, with 5 bases between them. CDR3 residues: CASSLDGYGYTF. DNA for the CDR3: TGTGCCAGCAGTTTAGACGGCTATGGCTACACCTTC.

The chain recombines TRBV4-3 with TRBJ1-4, with D perhaps matching TRBD1 (5 bases). The germline V gene encodes CDR1 LGHNA and CDR2 YSLEER. V was pared by 4 bases and J by 5 bases, with 8 bases between. There are 13 residues in the CDR3. CDR3 nucleotides: TGCGCCAGCAGCCGGAACAGGAATGAAAAACTGTTTTTT. It codes for CASSRNRNEKLFF.

CDR3 loop: CASSPRRERVVDTQYF. The DNA for the CDR3 is TGTGCCAGCAGCCCCAGGAGGGAGCGGGTTGTGGATACGCAGTATTTT. The chain joins TRBV14 to TRBJ2-3; tentative D call: TRBD2 (6 bases). Deletions cut 4 bases from V and 6 bases from J, with 20 bases between. The CDR3 runs to 16 residues. Germline V CDR1 and CDR2: SGHDN, FVKESK.

This chain connects TRBV5-6 to TRBJ1-5, with 9 bases fitting TRBD1. The trim removed 4 bases at V and 4 bases at J, leaving 6 bases unmatched. The CDR3 spans 15 residues. Germline assignment: CDR1 SGHDT and CDR2 YYEEEE. Here the CDR3 DNA reads TGTGCCAGCAGCCACGGGACAGGGCTAAATCAGCCCCAGCATTTT. This gives the protein CASSHGTGLNQPQHF.

This chain links TRBV29-1 with TRBJ2-7; the D gene is possibly TRBD1 (5 bases). V lost 4 bases and J 6 bases, leaving 10 bases between the germline ends. The CDR3 length is 11 residues. Per germline, CDR1 SQVTM and CDR2 ANQGSEA. For the CDR3, the DNA is TGCAGCGTTGGCAGGGCGAGCGAGCAGTACTTC. It encodes CSVGRASEQYF.

The chain uses TRBV7-2 and TRBJ2-1; 7 bases map to TRBD2. Losses at the gene ends were 6 bases for V and 0 bases for J; bases not matched to a gene: 2. The CDR3 covers 14 residues. Germline V gene data show CDR1 as SGHTA and CDR2 as FQGNSA. Written as DNA, the CDR3 is TGTGCCAGCAGGCGGGAGAACTCCTACAATGAGCAGTTCTTC. Protein: CASRRENSYNEQFF.

The chain carries TRBV19 and TRBJ1-2, with 9 bases fitting TRBD1. J lost 4 bases, V lost 5 bases, and 8 bases had no gene match. CDR1 and CDR2 (germline): LNHDA, SQIVND (reference sequence). This CDR3 spans 15 amino acids. CDR3: CASSQTTGGGYGYTF. The CDR3 DNA follows: TGTGCCAGTAGTCAAACAACAGGGGGCGGCTATGGCTACACCTTC.

This clone was picked up one time. This chain links TRBV30 with TRBJ2-7; D gene uncertain. The CDR3 spans 14 residues. Germline V gene sequence: CDR1 GTSNPN, CDR2 SVGIG (reference sequence). Trimming removed 1 base from V and 5 bases from J, with 15 bases in between. The CDR3: CAWSEGPIFDEQYF. The CDR3 nucleotides read TGTGCCTGGAGTGAAGGCCCGATTTTTGACGAGCAGTACTTC.

The chain uses TRBV11-2 and TRBJ2-7, with D possibly being TRBD1 (5 bases). Deletions cut 5 bases from V and 1 base from J, with 18 bases between. The germline CDR1 and CDR2 sequences are SGHAT and FQNNGV. This CDR3 has 16 amino acids. DNA of the CDR3: TGTGCCAGCAGCCGAAGTTCACAGGTCCTATCCTACGAGCAGTACTTC. This encodes CASSRSSQVLSYEQYF.

The V and J genes are TRBV6-5 and TRBJ1-6; 10 nucleotides line up with TRBD1. The CDR3 extends over 14 amino acids. The trim removed 5 bases at V and 7 bases at J, leaving 2 bases unmatched. The germline V gene encodes CDR1 MNHEY and CDR2 SVGAGI. The CDR3 coding sequence is TGTGCCAGCAGTAGGGACAGGGGAAATTCACCCCTCCACTTT. It is translated as CASSRDRGNSPLHF.

The gene calls are TRBV9 and TRBJ1-2; D is possibly TRBD1 (5 bases). Between the trimmed V and J ends, which lost 4 bases and 6 bases, there was a span of 22 bases. Germline V gives CDR1 SGDLS, CDR2 YYNGEE. This CDR3 has 16 residues. The CDR3 spells CASSTDYRQGGDGYTF. The CDR3 DNA sequence: TGTGCCAGCAGCACCGACTACCGGCAGGGAGGGGATGGCTACACCTTC.

CDR3: CASSLTSNQPQHF. CDR3 coding DNA: TGTGCCAGCAGCCTCACTAGCAATCAGCCCCAGCATTTT. The rearrangement joins TRBV7-8 to TRBJ1-5; D gene uncertain. This CDR3 contains 13 residues. Trimming left V 5 bases short and J 0 bases short, with 5 bases between. The germline V gene has CDR1 SGHVS and CDR2 FQNEAQ.

This sequence joins TRBV3-1 (or the pseudogene TRBV3-2) and TRBJ2-4; D unresolved. Germline CDR1 reads LGHDT; CDR2 reads YNNKEL (reference sequence). The CDR3 covers 13 residues. V was trimmed by 1 base and J by 8 bases, leaving 9 bases between them. The CDR3 region has the DNA TGTGCCAGCAGCCAAGCGAGCCCTGACATTCAGTACTTC. Residues: CASSQASPDIQYF.

J is TRBJ2-7 and V is TRBV13; D is perhaps TRBD1 (5 bases). The CDR3 is made up of 16 amino acids. Trimming stripped 5 bases from V and 0 bases from J, with 17 bases between. In germline, CDR1 is PRHDT, CDR2 FYEKMQ (reference sequence). The CDR3 DNA sequence: TGTGCCAGCAGCAAAGACAGACAGTCCCCCTCCTACGAGCAGTACTTC. It specifies CASSKDRQSPSYEQYF.